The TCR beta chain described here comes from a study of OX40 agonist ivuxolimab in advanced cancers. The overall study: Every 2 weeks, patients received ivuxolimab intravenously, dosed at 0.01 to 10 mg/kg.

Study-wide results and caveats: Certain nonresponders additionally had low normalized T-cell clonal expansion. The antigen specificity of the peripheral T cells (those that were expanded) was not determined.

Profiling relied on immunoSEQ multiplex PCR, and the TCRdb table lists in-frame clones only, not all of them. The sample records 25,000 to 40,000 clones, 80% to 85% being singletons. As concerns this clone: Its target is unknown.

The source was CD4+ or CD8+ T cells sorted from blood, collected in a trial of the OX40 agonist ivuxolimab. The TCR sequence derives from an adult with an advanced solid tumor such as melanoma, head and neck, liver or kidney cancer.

CDR3 nucleotides: TGTGCTGGGACAGGGTTCACCGGGGAGCTGTTTTTT. Protein sequence: CAGTGFTGELFF. This sequence joins TRBV19 and TRBJ2-2; 9 nucleotides agree with TRBD1. The germline V gene encodes CDR1 LNHDA and CDR2 SQIVND (reference sequence). The CDR3 extends over 12 amino acids.